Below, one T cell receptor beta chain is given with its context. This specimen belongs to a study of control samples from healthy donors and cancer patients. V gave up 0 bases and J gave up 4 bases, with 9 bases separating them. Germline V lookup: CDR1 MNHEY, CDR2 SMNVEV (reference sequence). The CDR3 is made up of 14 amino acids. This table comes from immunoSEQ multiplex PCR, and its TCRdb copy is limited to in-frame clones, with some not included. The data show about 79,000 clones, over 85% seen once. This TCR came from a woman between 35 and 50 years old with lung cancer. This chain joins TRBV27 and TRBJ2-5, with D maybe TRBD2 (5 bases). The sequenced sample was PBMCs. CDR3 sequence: CASSLSGIGETQYF. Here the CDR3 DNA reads TGTGCCAGCAGTTTATCCGGGATTGGAGAGACCCAGTACTTC.